This entry is about one TCR beta chain. No antigen is known for it. The method was the immunoSEQ multiplex PCR assay. For the multiplex PCR, a mixture combining 60 forward primers for TCR Vbeta segments and 13 reverse primers for TCR Jbeta segments was used. The CDR3 region of rearranged TCR beta genes was amplified from genomic DNA with a multiplex PCR assay. The amplified TCR beta libraries were sequenced on the Illumina HiSeq System as 87-base-pair reads. As for the original processing: In a later analysis, tens of millions of unique TCR beta chains were counted across the 666 repertoires, and roughly 11 million of these chains were shared by at least two donors. Raw reads were error-corrected and collapsed into unique sequences by a nearest-neighbor algorithm in which closely related sequences were merged to remove PCR and sequencing errors. V, D and J gene segments were assigned by aligning CDR3 sequences to IMGT reference sequences. Each retained sequence needed at least a six-nucleotide match to both a V gene segment and a J gene segment. A rearrangement was called productive if the CDR3 had no stop codons and remained in frame with V and J, and every other rearrangement was called non-productive. CDR3 was defined by IMGT convention, running from the second conserved V-encoded cysteine to the conserved J-encoded phenylalanine. The earlier analysis of about 570 of the donors excluded any sequence lacking an unambiguous match to a single V gene segment. In an earlier analysis of a few hundred of the donors, V segments were called functional above 56.7% productive rearrangements and were called segregating when the between-donor standard deviation exceeded 5%. A statistical classification framework was built for diagnosing cytomegalovirus status from the catalog of TCR beta chain sequences. A later analysis assigned V and J genes by comparing TCR nucleotide sequences with IMGT/GENE-DB human TR gene sequences. The TCRdist pipeline was used in a later analysis to assign CDR3 sequences and most-parsimonious VDJ recombination scenarios. In a later analysis, each TCR beta chain was defined by its CDR3 amino acid sequence together with its V-gene family, and reads lacking a unique V-gene family were excluded. To address suspected cross-contamination and a sequencing artifact, a later analysis removed a few hundred highly shared, low-generation-probability nucleotide sequences. A later analysis calculated a clonal expansion index for each public chain from normalized within-repertoire ranks of inferred template counts. In a later analysis, generation probabilities were computed with a VDJ recombination model fitted to out-of-frame rearrangements, and the resulting probabilities were checked against IGoR. A later analysis scored TCR-TCR, TCR-HLA and TCR-CMV co-occurrence with hypergeometric tests, applying a repertoire-size bias correction to TCR pairs. To estimate false discovery rates, a later analysis permuted the HLA or CMV assignments 20 times. In a later analysis, co-occurring TCRs were grouped using DBSCAN, and TCRdist sequence similarity was added for clustering within HLA-allele-positive subsets. Co-occurrence clustering excluded repertoires with fewer than 30,000 or more than 120,000 public chains, plus five with anomalous nucleotide sharing. TCRdb provides this immuneACCESS table in a form limited to in-frame rearrangements. Some clones are lacking; in checked studies, under half of them reflect an unresolved V gene, and why the rest are absent is not known. The V and J calls and the clone size are those of that table, but D and trimming were determined from the DNA. The sample table on file contains about 150,000 clones. Of the sample, around 1.5% is held by the ten largest clones.

The data belong to a study of cytomegalovirus exposure and HLA in healthy donors (dated by TCRdb to the late 2010s). Broadly, across the study: An earlier analysis of several hundred of the donors reported 250 to 350 Gb of sequence data and roughly 110 million unique TCR beta sequences from about 200 million T cells. An early release that covered about 600 HLA-typed donors contained approximately 300 gigabases of sequencing data and approximately 85 million unique TCR sequences. Of the roughly 400 genotyped donors, less than 85% were placed in the genetic ancestry cluster associated with self-reported Caucasian donors. The study aimed to test whether signatures of past pathogen exposure could be identified by cataloging public T cell receptors. Using immunosequencing, the study profiled T cell repertoires from 500 to 800 subjects and related those repertoires to cytomegalovirus serostatus. In addition to the first cohort of 666 subjects, a separate validation cohort of 120 different subjects was used. To predict cytomegalovirus infection status, the study brought together high-throughput TCR immunosequencing, statistical association of individual TCRs with disease status, and machine learning. A later analysis re-analyzed previously published TCR beta repertoires from approximately 700 donors and added high-resolution HLA genotyping to study TCR occurrence patterns. In the later analysis, no new phenotypic data were used to find candidate immune exposures; instead, reliance was placed on TCR beta sequences and their occurrence across donors. In an earlier analysis of roughly 580 of the donors, high-throughput TCR beta sequencing was used to judge whether each TCR beta V gene segment behaved as functional or pseudogenic. Donor age, sex, ethnicity and CMV serostatus were compiled together with the repertoire data. Genome-wide SNP genotypes for about 65% of the 666 donors were used in a later genetic analysis, which treated that subset as a discovery cohort. Every discovery cohort repertoire had been produced on one sequencing platform. HLA typing included class I and class II loci at four-digit resolution. Typing coverage differed by locus: A, B, C, DRB1 and DQB1 were typed in roughly 629-640 donors, DQA1 in 500 to 550, DPA1 in 600 to 610, and DPB1 in just under 490. A few DR-DQ haplotypes were treated as single units for association and clustering because of strong linkage in the cohort. On average, 235,054 unique TCR beta nucleotide sequences were sequenced per donor among a few hundred genotyped donors of the cohort, with about 17% of those sequences being non-productive. Overall study outcomes, separate from this receptor: A later analysis reported that several top co-occurrence clusters appeared linked to parvovirus B19, influenza, CMV and Epstein-Barr virus. The only immune exposure information available for the cohort was CMV serostatus. A few of the identified cytomegalovirus-associated TCR beta chains were confirmed in vitro to be specific for cytomegalovirus antigens. HLA typing was unavailable for some donors at each locus, so association tests used only the typed subset. According to the authors, the approach could potentially be generalized to other disease states and immunological phenotypes. A later analysis found that most CMV-associated TCR beta chains appeared HLA-restricted, with HLA associations seemingly driven largely by CMV exposure. This cohort had only TCR beta chains sequenced, and the lack of alpha or paired-chain data limited which features could be detected. When HLA alleles, especially DR and DQ, strongly co-occurred, attributing TCR associations to individual alleles was difficult. According to a later analysis, TCR association rates differed among HLA loci, with DRB1 alleles showing the most associated TCRs and HLA-C alleles showing the fewest. Correlated functional status among segregating V segments might be attributable to linkage disequilibrium, but an unknown experimental factor could not be ruled out. Most TCR sequences were seen in very few donors, while some public TCRs were found in many individuals. In a later analysis, HLA-associated TCR beta chains showed more clonal expansion and lower generation probabilities than non-associated chains that were equally common. The study listed 150 to 200 TCR beta chains as associated with cytomegalovirus. At a false discovery rate of 0.05, a later analysis linked 16,951 TCR beta sequences to specific HLA alleles. A later genetic analysis reported fewer N-insertions in productive TCRs among donors in an Asian-associated ancestry cluster than the roughly 720-donor mean. Broadly in line with IMGT annotations, most TCR beta V segments showed up in productive rearrangements about 90% or about 30% of the time in an earlier analysis of around 600 of the donors. An association between a missense DCLRE1C variant and V-gene and J-gene trimming of TCR beta chains was found in a later genetic analysis and replicated in an independent cohort. A further reported finding was that TCR beta sequences accurately predicted the HLA-A and HLA-B alleles for most subjects in the first cohort. Sequencing depth was assumed to be roughly uniform across donors in the presence/absence analyses, though that assumption may not hold. Because the 87-base-pair reads could not distinguish some IMGT-functional V segments, including TRBV6-2 and TRBV6-3, those segments were excluded. The earlier analysis of approximately 590 of the donors excluded fewer than 20 rarely observed V segments, including chromosome 9 orphons, because counts were too low. The classifier was reported to diagnose cytomegalovirus status with high specificity and sensitivity in both the original and validation cohorts. A group of highly shared sequence variants was considered likely to be a technical artifact of the sequencing pipeline.

According to the germline V gene (reference sequence), CDR1 reads MNHNY and CDR2 reads SVGAGI. Inclusive of the bounding cysteine and phenylalanine, the CDR3 is 15 residues long. Only CDR3 DNA remains: 45 bases, in frame from the first base. Trimmed from V: 7 bases; trimmed from J: 4 bases; junction bases lacking a gene match: 11. The cohort comprised approximately 700 healthy bone marrow donors. Cohort members were all nominally healthy when sampled, although unrecorded immune exposures were likely present. The donor was CMV seronegative and was included in the group of a few hundred seronegative cohort members. A peripheral blood sample was provided by each donor, and peripheral blood mononuclear cells were used for TCR beta sequencing. Genomic DNA was extracted from the blood cell samples with the Qiagen DNeasy Blood Extraction Kit.

Source material: PBMCs. The rearranged segments are TRBV6-6 and TRBJ1-2, with TRBD1 identical over 8 junction bases. The sequence was collected from a woman between 50 and 59 years old in good health and CMV-seronegative. The nucleotide sequence is TGTGCCAGCAAGACCCTCGGACAGGGAACCTATGGCTACACCTTC. Its protein is CASKTLGQGTYGYTF.